Below, 26 T cell receptor beta chains from the same sample are listed, as sequenced in a study of blood T cell repertoires in COVID-19. Clones were sequenced by immunoSEQ multiplex PCR, and TCRdb holds only the in-frame ones, with some missing. The data hold 180,000 or so clones, with about nine tenths observed a single time. Material: peripheral blood. The receptors come from a man between 65 and 85 years old with acute or convalescent COVID-19.

The chain employs TRBV12-5 and TRBJ1-1; 8 nucleotides match TRBD1. Per the germline V gene, CDR1 is LGHNT and CDR2 is FRNRAP. After removal of 4 bases from V and 5 bases from J, the junction contained 6 bases not matched to a gene. This CDR3 spans 14 amino acids. This CDR3 is CASGWTQGGTEAFF. The CDR3 DNA reads TGTGCTAGTGGTTGGACACAGGGGGGGACTGAAGCTTTCTTT.

The chain uses TRBV19 and TRBJ1-3; maybe TRBD1 (6 bases). The CDR3 is made up of 15 amino acids. Looked up from germline, CDR1 is LNHDA and CDR2 is SQIVND (reference sequence). Trimming shortened V by 4 bases and J by 0 bases, and 10 bases separated the two germline ends. CDR3 region: CASSTDSLSGNTIYF. CDR3 DNA sequence: TGTGCCAGTAGTACGGACAGTCTCTCTGGAAACACCATATATTTT.

This clone was observed a handful of times. The chain links TRBV9 to TRBJ2-7; 11 bases are shared with TRBD2. Losses at the gene ends were 6 bases for V and 7 bases for J; bases not matched to a gene: 12. The length of the CDR3 is 15 residues. The germline V gene encodes CDR1 SGDLS and CDR2 YYNGEE. The CDR3: CASTASGGPLREQYF. The CDR3, as DNA: TGTGCCAGCACCGCTAGCGGGGGGCCCCTCCGAGAGCAGTACTTC. The full variable domain, in which reference TRBV9 and TRBJ2-7 provide the parts outside the CDR3, is DSGVTQTPKHLITATGQRVTLRCSPRSGDLSVYWYQQSLDQGLQFLIQYYNGEERAKGNILERFSAQQFPDLHSELNLSSLELGDSALYFCASTASGGPLREQYFGPGTRLTVT.

The gene calls are TRBV5-6 and TRBJ1-2, with D unresolved. Trimming pared 0 bases from V and 4 bases from J, leaving 10 bases between. The V gene's germline CDR1 is SGHDT and CDR2 YYEEEE. This CDR3 spans 14 amino acids. CDR3 DNA: TGTGCCAGCAGCTTGGTGGTAAGCTCCTATGGCTACACCTTC. Its protein is CASSLVVSSYGYTF.

This CDR3 reads CASSRTVYNSPLHF. The CDR3 nucleotides are TGTGCCAGCAGCCGGACAGTTTATAATTCACCCCTCCACTTT. The V call is TRBV11-2, the J call TRBJ1-6; tentatively, D is TRBD1 (6 bases). Germline CDR1 is SGHAT and CDR2 is FQNNGV. This CDR3 region has 14 residues. Deletions cut 5 bases from V and 4 bases from J, with 9 bases between.

This chain uses TRBV7-8 with TRBJ2-7, with a weak D call TRBD2 (6 bases). CDR1 is SGHVS, CDR2 FQNEAQ, per germline. V lost 5 bases to trimming and J lost 3 bases, with 14 bases between them. The CDR3 length is 14 residues. CDR3 loop: CASSLNSGLYEQYF. The CDR3 DNA is TGTGCCAGCAGCCTCAATAGCGGACTCTACGAGCAGTACTTC.

The V and J genes are TRBV4-2 and TRBJ2-3; 8 bases fit TRBD1. The germline gives CDR1 LGHNA, CDR2 YNFKEQ. The CDR3 sequence is 16 residues long. V dropped 4 bases and J dropped 1; count of bases not matched to a gene: 7. The CDR3, as DNA: TGTGCCAGCAGCCGCGGGACAGGCGATGGCACAGATACGCAGTATTTT. Its translation is CASSRGTGDGTDTQYF.

The count of this clone is one. The gene calls are TRBV29-1 and TRBJ2-3; D remains ambiguous. The V and J ends lost 5 bases and 6 bases respectively, with 9 bases between them. The CDR3 has 11 residues. Germline loops: CDR1 SQVTM, CDR2 ANQGSEA. CDR3 sequence (DNA): TGCAGCGTTCTAGACCCTGATACGCAGTATTTT. It yields the protein CSVLDPDTQYF.

The chain has TRBV6-2 or TRBV6-3 and TRBJ1-1; D remains ambiguous. This CDR3 contains 13 residues. V was clipped by 2 bases and J by 0 bases, with 4 bases between them. Looked up from germline, CDR1 is MNHEY and CDR2 is SVGEGT. Written as DNA, the CDR3 is TGTGCCAGCAGTTACACGGTGAACACTGAAGCTTTCTTT. It is translated as CASSYTVNTEAFF.

The rearrangement joins TRBV5-4 to TRBJ2-2; 7 positions agree with TRBD2. The CDR3 is 14 residues long. Germline values: CDR1 SGHNT, CDR2 YYREEE (reference sequence). V dropped 7 bases and J dropped 7; count of bases not matched to a gene: 10. CDR3 DNA: TGTGCCAGCGGGGGGGTCGCGGGTGGCGGGGAGCTGTTTTTT. This encodes CASGGVAGGGELFF.

J is TRBJ1-5 and V is TRBV27, with TRBD1 matching 8 bases. CDR3 size: 15 residues. Trimming at V came to 5 bases and at J to 7 bases, leaving 10 bases not matched to a gene. The germline V gene has CDR1 MNHEY and CDR2 SMNVEV (reference sequence). The CDR3 reads CASSQDRGSGQPQHF. The CDR3 bases are TGTGCCAGCAGTCAAGACAGGGGTTCTGGGCAGCCCCAGCATTTT.

The chain uses TRBV2 and TRBJ1-1; the D gene is possibly TRBD1 (5 bases). Germline lookup yields CDR1 SNHLY and CDR2 FYNNEI. The CDR3 totals 12 residues. Trimming left V 6 bases short and J 10 bases short, with 15 bases between. The CDR3 spells CASSETGFGAFF. The DNA for the CDR3 is TGTGCCAGCAGCGAAACAGGTTTTGGAGCTTTCTTT.

CDR3 in amino acids: CASSIADNSNQPQHF. CDR3 sequence (DNA): TGTGCCAGTAGTATAGCGGACAATAGCAATCAGCCCCAGCATTTT. This chain links TRBV19 with TRBJ1-5; a weak D match, TRBD1 (5 bases). V gave up 1 base and J gave up 0 bases, with 7 bases separating them. CDR1 is LNHDA and CDR2 is SQIVND in the germline V gene (reference sequence). The CDR3 covers 15 residues.

V usage is TRBV5-1 and J usage is TRBJ2-6, with a tentative D call TRBD2 (6 bases). CDR3 length equals 14 residues. V shed 3 bases and J shed 3 bases, with 7 bases lying between them. CDR1 and CDR2 from the germline V gene are SGHRS and YFSETQ. The CDR3 region is CASSWRGGANVLTF. The CDR3 DNA follows: TGCGCCAGCAGCTGGAGGGGTGGGGCCAACGTCCTGACTTTC.

The chain couples TRBV5-6 to TRBJ2-7; 10 bases map to TRBD2. The V segment lost 1 base and the J segment 1 base; nucleotides outside the gene matches: 2. CDR3 length: 15 amino acids. The germline gives CDR1 SGHDT, CDR2 YYEEEE. The CDR3 nucleotides read TGTGCCAGCAGCTTGAGCGGGAGGGTTTCCTACGAGCAGTACTTC. It encodes CASSLSGRVSYEQYF.

In this sample, this clone turned up once. V is TRBV5-5 and J is TRBJ1-5; D remains unclear. The CDR3 consists of 14 residues. Germline CDR1 SGHKS, CDR2 YYEKEE (reference sequence). Trimming removed 1 base at V and 2 bases at J, with 7 bases between. CDR3 coding DNA: TGTGCCAGCAGCTTGCCGGGAGGCAATCAGCCCCAGCATTTT. Translated, it gives CASSLPGGNQPQHF.

This chain joins TRBV7-9 and TRBJ2-7, with TRBD1 as a possible D gene (6 bases). The ends were cut back, 0 bases at V and 7 bases at J, with 19 bases in the middle. The CDR3 consists of 16 residues. The germline CDR1 and CDR2 sequences are SEHNR and FQNEAQ (reference sequence). The CDR3 DNA follows: TGTGCCAGCAGCTTAGCGCTAGGGGGTACGGAGCGAGAGCAGTACTTC. Its translation is CASSLALGGTEREQYF.

This sequence joins TRBV19 and TRBJ1-1; a weak D match, TRBD1 (5 bases). The CDR3 totals 12 residues. Germline lookup yields CDR1 LNHDA and CDR2 SQIVND (reference sequence). V lost 7 bases, J lost 1 base, and 7 bases lay in between. CDR3 in DNA: TGTGCCAGTACAAGGGGGAACACTGAAGCTTTCTTT. Encoded protein: CASTRGNTEAFF.

The chain has TRBV5-6 and TRBJ1-2; TRBD1 is a possible D gene (5 bases). Germline V gene sequence: CDR1 SGHDT, CDR2 YYEEEE. Trimming took off 0 bases at V and 4 bases at J, with 13 bases between the two ends. This CDR3 spans 15 amino acids. The CDR3 bases are TGTGCCAGCAGCTTGGCCGGGCAGGGCTTCTATGGCTACACCTTC. Its protein is CASSLAGQGFYGYTF.

The genes are TRBV20-1 and TRBJ2-7; tentatively, D is TRBD1 (6 bases). This CDR3 contains 11 residues. The V gene lost 5 bases and the J gene lost 6 bases, with 11 bases spanning the gap. Germline V gene data show CDR1 as DFQATT and CDR2 as SNEGSKA (reference sequence). CDR3 sequence (DNA): TGCAGTGCTCGACACAGGGCCGAGCAGTACTTC. As protein: CSARHRAEQYF.

This chain links TRBV5-1 with TRBJ2-3; D might be TRBD2 (6 bases). CDR3 length equals 17 residues. Germline loops: CDR1 SGHRS, CDR2 YFSETQ. Deletions cut 0 bases from V and 3 bases from J, with 17 bases between. This chain's CDR3 is CASSLGRGGEPTDTQYF. CDR3 nucleotide sequence: TGCGCCAGCAGCTTGGGTAGGGGCGGGGAACCGACAGATACGCAGTATTTT.

V is TRBV5-1 and J is TRBJ2-1, with a tentative D call TRBD2 (5 bases). CDR1 is SGHRS and CDR2 is YFSETQ in the germline V gene. V was shortened by 1 base and J by 1 base, with 9 bases between the two germline ends. The CDR3 has 15 amino acids. This CDR3 is CASSLKADSYNEQFF. CDR3 DNA sequence: TGCGCCAGCAGCTTGAAAGCGGATTCCTACAATGAGCAGTTCTTC. The full variable domain, its missing parts supplied by reference TRBV5-1 and TRBJ2-1, is KAGVTQTPRYLIKTRGQQVTLSCSPISGHRSVSWYQQTPGQGLQFLFEYFSETQRNKGNFPGRFSGRQFSNSRSEMNVSTLELGDSALYLCASSLKADSYNEQFFGPGTRLTVL.

The chain links TRBV21-1 to TRBJ1-5. TRBV21-1 is listed as a pseudogene. This CDR3 is 15 amino acids long. This CDR3 reads CASTTGDSCNQPQHF. For the CDR3, the DNA is TGTGCCAGCACTACGGGAGACAGTTGCAATCAGCCCCAGCATTTT.

This clone has only a few counts. The V call is TRBV28, the J call TRBJ1-4; 9 bases are a match to TRBD1. Germline CDR1 is MDHEN and CDR2 is SYDVKM. The CDR3 runs 15 residues. Trimming cost V 5 bases and J 8 bases; bases outside gene matches: 9. CDR3 in amino acids: CASSIPGQGGEKLFF. CDR3 DNA: TGTGCCAGCAGTATCCCGGGACAGGGTGGAGAAAAACTGTTTTTT.

The chain joins TRBV6-2 or TRBV6-3 to TRBJ1-1; 7 nucleotides agree with TRBD1. This CDR3 has 14 residues. Germline assignment: CDR1 MNHEY and CDR2 SVGEGT. Losses at the gene ends were 2 bases for V and 5 bases for J; bases not matched to a gene: 5. CDR3 in amino acids: CASSYGGRGTEAFF. The DNA for the CDR3 is TGTGCCAGCAGTTACGGAGGCAGGGGGACTGAAGCTTTCTTT.

This clone was seen repeatedly, ten times or more. This chain joins TRBV5-1 and TRBJ1-1, with D uncertain. From germline, CDR1 is SGHRS and CDR2 YFSETQ. This CDR3 comprises 15 residues. V was trimmed by 4 bases and J by 2 bases, leaving 15 bases between them. In DNA form, the CDR3 reads TGCGCCAGCAGCCGTTTCGACGGAGCCAACACTGAAGCTTTCTTT. Translated, it gives CASSRFDGANTEAFF.